The 2 T cell receptor beta chains reported below all come from one sample, sequenced in a study of blood T cell repertoires in COVID-19. Assay: immunoSEQ multiplex PCR; the TCRdb copy retains only in-frame clones and omits some. The sample lists around 250,000 clones, approximately 81% occurring once. The sample comprised peripheral blood. Every receptor here comes from a woman under 30 with acute or convalescent COVID-19.

J is TRBJ2-3 and V is TRBV6-5; 10 bases line up with TRBD2. Germline CDR1 reads MNHEY; CDR2 reads SVGAGI. The CDR3 extends over 13 amino acids. Trimming removed 6 bases from V and 5 bases from J; junction bases left unmatched: 2. This CDR3 is CASRASGRDTQYF. Written as DNA, the CDR3 is TGTGCCAGCAGGGCTAGCGGGAGAGATACGCAGTATTTT.

The V and J genes are TRBV25-1 and TRBJ1-4, with 7 bases fitting TRBD1. This CDR3 has 17 amino acids. Germline V CDR1 and CDR2: MGHDK, SYGVNS. Germline trimming cut 2 bases from V and 4 bases from J; bases unmatched to any gene: 10. Here the CDR3 DNA reads TGTGCCAGCAGTGAAATAAACAGACAGGGCCTTAATGAAAAACTGTTTTTT. It codes for CASSEINRQGLNEKLFF.